A selection of T cell receptor beta chains follows, all from one sample in a study of shared clonotypes between healthy human individuals. Profiling relied on immunoSEQ multiplex PCR, and the TCRdb table lists in-frame clones only, not all of them. The data show over a million clones, 95% to 99% seen once. Sequencing input: naive CD4+ T cells sorted from blood. These receptors were collected from a man aged 30-40 years in good health. Both conserved end residues are part of each CDR3. D genes are given only for firm matches. Clone size is shown for a subset of rows, as once, few, many or a class of expanded clone.

cdr3_nt: TGCGCCAGCAGGACTAGCACAGATACGCAGTATTTT
cdr3_aa: CASRTSTDTQYF
d_call: .
j_call: TRBJ2-3
v_call: TRBV10-2
clone_size: .

cdr3_nt: TGTGCCAGTAGTATCAATCGCTTCTCGGACAGATTTAATGAAAAACTGTTTTTT
cdr3_aa: CASSINRFSDRFNEKLFF
d_call: .
j_call: TRBJ1-4
v_call: TRBV19
clone_size: .

cdr3_nt: TGTGCCAGCTCACCGCGATCCGGGCCAACTAATGAAAAACTGTTTTTT
cdr3_aa: CASSPRSGPTNEKLFF
d_call: .
j_call: TRBJ1-4
v_call: TRBV18
clone_size: .

cdr3_nt: TGTGCCAGCAGTGAGGCAGGGAAGGAGACCCAGTACTTC
cdr3_aa: CASSEAGKETQYF
d_call: .
j_call: TRBJ2-5
v_call: TRBV25-1
clone_size: once

cdr3_nt: TGCGCCAGCAGCTTGGTACAGGGGGAGACCCAGTACTTC
cdr3_aa: CASSLVQGETQYF
d_call: TRBD1
j_call: TRBJ2-5
v_call: TRBV5-1
clone_size: .

cdr3_nt: TGCGCCAGCAGCTTTGGAGGGACAGGGGGCTACGAGCAGTACTTC
cdr3_aa: CASSFGGTGGYEQYF
d_call: TRBD1
j_call: TRBJ2-7
v_call: TRBV5-1
clone_size: .

cdr3_nt: TGCGCCAGCAGCCCCTTGGGACTAGCGCAAGAGACCCAGTACTTC
cdr3_aa: CASSPLGLAQETQYF
d_call: TRBD2
j_call: TRBJ2-5
v_call: TRBV4-1
clone_size: once

cdr3_nt: TGTGCCAGCAGTAGGGAAGTGGGGGGCGTCCAGCCCCAGCATTTT
cdr3_aa: CASSREVGGVQPQHF
d_call: .
j_call: TRBJ1-5
v_call: TRBV28
clone_size: .

cdr3_nt: TGTGCCTGGAGTGACGAGACAAGTTCCTACGAGCAGTACTTC
cdr3_aa: CAWSDETSSYEQYF
d_call: .
j_call: TRBJ2-7
v_call: TRBV30
clone_size: .

cdr3_nt: TGCGCCAGCAGCCAGTTGACAGGGGGTAATGAAAAACTGTTTTTT
cdr3_aa: CASSQLTGGNEKLFF
d_call: TRBD1
j_call: TRBJ1-4
v_call: TRBV4-1
clone_size: once

cdr3_nt: TGTGCCAGCAACTTCGGGGTGGTCGGAAACACCATATATTTT
cdr3_aa: CASNFGVVGNTIYF
d_call: .
j_call: TRBJ1-3
v_call: TRBV6-6
clone_size: .

cdr3_nt: TGTGCTAGTGGTACTTTTAGCTCCTACAATGAGCAGTTCTTC
cdr3_aa: CASGTFSSYNEQFF
d_call: .
j_call: TRBJ2-1
v_call: TRBV12-5
clone_size: .

cdr3_nt: TGTGCCAGCAGCTTAGATCAGACAGGGCTATTAGACTACACCTTC
cdr3_aa: CASSLDQTGLLDYTF
d_call: TRBD1
j_call: TRBJ1-2
v_call: TRBV11-2
clone_size: once

cdr3_nt: TGTGCCAGCAGTGAAAAGGGAATCGGAAGGGGGCAGCCCCAGCATTTT
cdr3_aa: CASSEKGIGRGQPQHF
d_call: .
j_call: TRBJ1-5
v_call: TRBV2
clone_size: .

cdr3_nt: TGTGCCATCAGTGAGTGGGGGGGACAAGTGAACACTGAAGCTTTCTTT
cdr3_aa: CAISEWGGQVNTEAFF
d_call: .
j_call: TRBJ1-1
v_call: TRBV10-3
clone_size: .

cdr3_nt: TGCAGCTTGACCCGGACTAGCCAAGAGACCCAGTACTTC
cdr3_aa: CSLTRTSQETQYF
d_call: TRBD2
j_call: TRBJ2-5
v_call: TRBV29-1
clone_size: .

cdr3_nt: TGTGCCAGTTCCCAAGATGGGGCTAATGAAAAACTGTTTTTT
cdr3_aa: CASSQDGANEKLFF
d_call: .
j_call: TRBJ1-4
v_call: TRBV19
clone_size: .

cdr3_nt: TGCAGTGCCGCTCCCAAAAACATTCAGTACTTC
cdr3_aa: CSAAPKNIQYF
d_call: .
j_call: TRBJ2-4
v_call: TRBV20-1
clone_size: .

cdr3_nt: TGTGCCAGCAGCCGTGAGACTAGCGGGAGGGCCCATGAGCAGTTCTTC
cdr3_aa: CASSRETSGRAHEQFF
d_call: TRBD2
j_call: TRBJ2-1
v_call: TRBV7-7
clone_size: .

cdr3_nt: TGCGCCAGCAGCCGAGGGACAACAGGGCAAGAGACCCAGTACTTC
cdr3_aa: CASSRGTTGQETQYF
d_call: .
j_call: TRBJ2-5
v_call: TRBV4-1
clone_size: .

cdr3_nt: TGTGCCTGGAGTGTACCGGGGGGCACAGATACGCAGTATTTT
cdr3_aa: CAWSVPGGTDTQYF
d_call: .
j_call: TRBJ2-3
v_call: TRBV30
clone_size: once

cdr3_nt: TGTGCCAGCAGTAATGGTCTCCTAGCTTGGGAAAAACTGTTTTTT
cdr3_aa: CASSNGLLAWEKLFF
d_call: .
j_call: TRBJ1-4
v_call: TRBV28
clone_size: .

cdr3_nt: TGCGCCAGCAGCCCCCACAACTATGGCTACACCTTC
cdr3_aa: CASSPHNYGYTF
d_call: .
j_call: TRBJ1-2
v_call: TRBV5-1
clone_size: .

cdr3_nt: TGTGCCAGCAGCTCCTCTTGGGGGGCCCAATCCTACAATGAGCAGTTCTTC
cdr3_aa: CASSSSWGAQSYNEQFF
d_call: .
j_call: TRBJ2-1
v_call: TRBV7-2
clone_size: .

cdr3_nt: TGCGCCAGCAGCCAAGACCACGCGCCCAAGGGGGAGCTGTTTTTT
cdr3_aa: CASSQDHAPKGELFF
d_call: .
j_call: TRBJ2-2
v_call: TRBV4-3
clone_size: .

cdr3_nt: TGTGCCAGCAGTTACTATAATGAAAAACTGTTTTTT
cdr3_aa: CASSYYNEKLFF
d_call: .
j_call: TRBJ1-4
v_call: TRBV28
clone_size: .

cdr3_nt: TGTGCCAGCAGCCGACTAGCTTTGGAGACCCAGTACTTC
cdr3_aa: CASSRLALETQYF
d_call: TRBD2
j_call: TRBJ2-5
v_call: TRBV7-9
clone_size: .

cdr3_nt: TGTGCCAGCAGCCTCCGGACAGGCGGCACCGGGGAGCTGTTTTTT
cdr3_aa: CASSLRTGGTGELFF
d_call: TRBD1
j_call: TRBJ2-2
v_call: TRBV11-3
clone_size: once

cdr3_nt: TGCGCCAGCAGCCCCCGCGTCGCTCCGACCTCTGGAAACACCATATATTTT
cdr3_aa: CASSPRVAPTSGNTIYF
d_call: .
j_call: TRBJ1-3
v_call: TRBV5-1
clone_size: .